These 24 T cell receptor beta chains originate from one sample sequenced in a study of blood T cell repertoires in COVID-19 (dated by TCRdb to 2018 to 2021). Libraries were built with the immunoSEQ multiplex PCR assay. Here the immuneACCESS table is served through TCRdb, limited to in-frame sequences with V and J called. Missing clones are a known gap in these copies; in checked studies unresolved V genes cover under half, and the rest lacks a known reason. The sample table shows about 250,000 clones, and roughly nine tenths are seen once. The top ten hold around 1.6% of the sample. Sequenced sample: peripheral blood. These receptors all stem from a woman aged 55-69 years who had recovered from COVID-19.

The chain couples TRBV11-2 to TRBJ1-2; unclear D gene. The CDR3 extends over 14 amino acids. Germline V lookup: CDR1 SGHAT, CDR2 FQNNGV. V shed 5 bases and J shed 5 bases, with 15 bases lying between them. The CDR3 spells CASSLSSSEYGYTF. The CDR3 DNA follows: TGTGCCAGCAGCCTAAGTTCATCGGAGTATGGCTACACCTTC. Based on the CDR3 plus reference TRBV11-2 and TRBJ1-2, the full variable domain is EAGVAQSPRYKIIEKRQSVAFWCNPISGHATLYWYQQILGQGPKLLIQFQNNGVVDDSQLPKDRFSAERLKGVDSTLKIQPAKLEDSAVYLCASSLSSSEYGYTFGSGTRLTVV.

The chain has TRBV19 and TRBJ2-5; 10 positions agree with TRBD1. Germline CDR1 and CDR2: LNHDA and SQIVND (reference sequence). The junction had 8 bases not matched to a gene; V was cut back by 5 bases and J by 5 bases. CDR3 length: 15 amino acids. The CDR3 nucleotides are TGTGCCAGTAGTCTGGCCGGGACAGGGGTTGAGACCCAGTACTTC. The encoded protein is CASSLAGTGVETQYF.

This clone has just a few counts. The chain has TRBV10-3 and TRBJ2-6; D gene uncertain. The CDR3 sequence is 16 residues long. Per germline, CDR1 ENHRY and CDR2 SYGVKD. Trimming left V 3 bases short and J 0 bases short, with 9 bases between. CDR3 bases: TGTGCCATCAGTGAAAGACTGAGCTCTGGGGCCAACGTCCTGACTTTC. Translating it yields CAISERLSSGANVLTF.

The chain uses TRBV28 and TRBJ1-2; 9 bases fit TRBD1. The germline gives CDR1 MDHEN, CDR2 SYDVKM. The CDR3 has 17 residues. J was trimmed by 4 bases and V by 3 bases; bases with no gene match: 12. The CDR3 reads CASSFLGQGTFRYGYTF. CDR3 DNA sequence: TGTGCCAGCAGTTTCTTAGGACAGGGGACCTTCCGCTATGGCTACACCTTC.

The chain combines TRBV9 with TRBJ2-3, with 14 bases identical to TRBD2. CDR1 is SGDLS, CDR2 YYNGEE, per germline. The CDR3 sequence is 16 residues long. The V gene end was trimmed by 6 bases and the J gene end by 3 bases; junction bases not matched to a gene: 6. The DNA for the CDR3 is TGTGCCAGCAATAAAAGGACTAGCGGGGGGACAGATACGCAGTATTTT. Translating gives CASNKRTSGGTDTQYF.

The chain joins TRBV19 to TRBJ2-7; D perhaps matches TRBD2 (6 bases). V was trimmed by 5 bases and J by 3 bases, leaving 11 bases between them. The CDR3 loop spans 13 amino acids. CDR1 is LNHDA, CDR2 SQIVND, per germline (reference sequence). CDR3 sequence reads: CASSPLGGYEQYF. The CDR3 DNA sequence: TGTGCCAGTAGTCCGCTGGGGGGCTACGAGCAGTACTTC.

This sequence joins TRBV18 and TRBJ1-5; D possibly corresponds to TRBD1 (5 bases). CDR1 and CDR2 (germline): KGHSH, LQKENI. V was pared by 3 bases and J by 7 bases, with 13 bases between. The CDR3 has 14 amino acids. CDR3 protein: CASSPLGASQPQHF. The CDR3, as DNA: TGTGCCAGCTCACCCTTAGGGGCGTCCCAGCCCCAGCATTTT.

The V call is TRBV5-1, the J call TRBJ1-4, with TRBD1 identical over 7 bases. The CDR3 runs 15 residues. The trim removed 2 bases at V and 5 bases at J, leaving 6 bases unmatched. CDR1 and CDR2 from the germline V gene are SGHRS and YFSETQ. In nucleotides, the CDR3 is TGCGCCAGCAGCTTAGGGACAGACCAAAATGAAAAACTGTTTTTT. Translated: CASSLGTDQNEKLFF.

This chain joins TRBV29-1 and TRBJ2-3; TRBD2 matches 8 bases. After removal of 3 bases from V and 6 bases from J, the junction contained 11 bases not matched to a gene. The germline gives CDR1 SQVTM, CDR2 ANQGSEA. The CDR3 is 15 residues long. DNA of the CDR3: TGCAGCGTTGAGCAACTAGCGGCCCCAGGGGATACGCAGTATTTT. Encoded protein: CSVEQLAAPGDTQYF.

The chain joins TRBV6-6 to TRBJ2-3, with 7 bases identical to TRBD1. The CDR3 length is 16 residues. Looked up from germline, CDR1 is MNHNY and CDR2 is SVGAGI (reference sequence). The V and J ends lost 0 bases and 0 bases, in that order; junction bases with no gene match: 3. The CDR3 sequence is CASSYSRTGSTDTQYF. As DNA, the CDR3 is TGTGCCAGCAGTTACTCGAGGACAGGAAGCACAGATACGCAGTATTTT.

Here the CDR3 DNA reads TGTGCCAGCAGCTTAGTTTGGACACGCAATGAAAAACTGTTTTTT. Amino acid sequence: CASSLVWTRNEKLFF. The chain recombines TRBV7-2 with TRBJ1-4; D possibly corresponds to TRBD1 (5 bases). Per germline, CDR1 SGHTA and CDR2 FQGNSA. The length of the CDR3 is 15 residues. V lost 1 base and J lost 5, with 11 bases in between.

The chain recombines TRBV5-6 with TRBJ2-3; 14 bases are shared with TRBD2. With 7 bases clipped from V and 6 bases from J, the junction kept 7 bases outside the gene matches. The germline V gene has CDR1 SGHDT and CDR2 YYEEEE. The CDR3 loop spans 15 amino acids. The chain's CDR3 is CASGGWTSGGDTQYF. In nucleotides, the CDR3 is TGTGCCAGCGGCGGTTGGACTAGCGGGGGGGATACGCAGTATTTT.

This rearrangement joins TRBV7-3 to TRBJ2-2; D remains unclear. Germline-derived CDR1 and CDR2 are SGHTA and FQGTGA. Between the trimmed V and J ends, which lost 5 bases and 1 base, there was a span of 14 bases. The CDR3 contains 16 residues. CDR3 bases: TGTGCCAGCAGCAAAAAACAGCCGAAGAACACCGGGGAGCTGTTTTTT. This encodes CASSKKQPKNTGELFF. The full variable domain, with the rest looked up from reference TRBV7-3 and TRBJ2-2, is GAGVSQTPSNKVTEKGKYVELRCDPISGHTALYWYRQSLGQGPEFLIYFQGTGAADDSGLPNDRFFAVRPEGSVSTLKIQRTERGDSAVYLCASSKKQPKNTGELFFGEGSRLTVL.

This chain connects TRBV7-3 to TRBJ1-6, with a weak D call TRBD1 (5 bases). V gave up 3 bases and J gave up 7 bases, with 7 bases separating them. The CDR3 has 13 residues. Germline CDR1 and CDR2: SGHTA and FQGTGA. This CDR3 reads CASSFDRNSPLHF. In nucleotides, the CDR3 is TGTGCCAGCAGCTTCGACAGAAATTCACCCCTCCACTTT.

The genes are TRBV11-2 and TRBJ1-1; 8 bases line up with TRBD1. Germline-derived CDR1 and CDR2 are SGHAT and FQNNGV. V lost 4 bases and J lost 5; bases outside the gene matches: 9. The CDR3 length is 15 residues. The CDR3 DNA is TGTGCCAGCAGCTACAACAGGGGGAGAAGGACTGAAGCTTTCTTT. It is translated as CASSYNRGRRTEAFF.

This rearrangement joins TRBV6-5 to TRBJ2-5; tentatively, D is TRBD1 (6 bases). CDR1 MNHEY and CDR2 SVGAGI come from the germline V gene. This CDR3 comprises 14 residues. V lost 3 bases, J lost 5 bases, and 13 bases lay in between. CDR3 in DNA: TGTGCCAGCAGTTATGCCTATCAGGGGGAGACCCAGTACTTC. Its translation: CASSYAYQGETQYF.

The V gene is TRBV4-2, the J gene TRBJ2-1; 9 bases are shared with TRBD2. Losses at the gene ends were 1 base for V and 5 bases for J; bases not matched to a gene: 9. There are 17 residues in the CDR3. Germline V CDR1 and CDR2: LGHNA, YNFKEQ. Here the CDR3 DNA reads TGTGCCAGCAGCCAAGGGGCGGGGGGGCCCCCCCACAATGAGCAGTTCTTC. Protein: CASSQGAGGPPHNEQFF.

The V call is TRBV19, the J call TRBJ2-5, with D possibly matching TRBD1 (5 bases). Trimming left V 5 bases short and J 3 bases short, with 10 bases between. This CDR3 has 13 residues. The V gene's germline CDR1 is LNHDA and CDR2 SQIVND (reference sequence). CDR3 residues: CASSSGHKETQYF. The CDR3 bases are TGTGCCAGTAGTTCCGGACACAAAGAGACCCAGTACTTC.

The chain combines TRBV19 with TRBJ2-7; the D is unclear. V was shortened by 9 bases and J by 2 bases, with 14 bases between the two germline ends. Germline CDR1 and CDR2: LNHDA and SQIVND (reference sequence). This CDR3 region has 13 residues. In nucleotides, the CDR3 is TGTGCCAGCGAGGATCACACTACCTACGAGCAGTACTTC. Protein: CASEDHTTYEQYF.

The CDR3 is CASSQPVPLWAKSVTQYF. The CDR3 coding sequence is TGCGCCAGCAGCCAACCCGTCCCCCTTTGGGCGAAATCTGTGACCCAGTACTTC. The J gene is TRBJ2-5, the V gene TRBV4-1; no clear D gene. The CDR3 has 18 residues. V was trimmed by 2 bases and J by 7 bases, leaving 26 bases between them. CDR1 is MGHRA and CDR2 is YSYEKL in the germline V gene.

As for this clone: The junction differs from germline at one of its ends, possibly a read error. V usage is TRBV10-3 and J usage is TRBJ1-5; tentative D call: TRBD1 (5 bases). The V gene's germline CDR1 is ENHRY and CDR2 SYGVKD. This CDR3 region has 12 residues. The CDR3 sequence: CAISEGSGTGLF. In nucleotides, the CDR3 is TGTGCCATCAGTGAGGGGAGCGGGACCGGGCTTTTT.

The chain couples TRBV12-5 to TRBJ1-2; TRBD1 agrees at 10 bases. The germline CDR1 and CDR2 sequences are LGHNT and FRNRAP. Trimming cost V 6 bases and J 3 bases; bases outside gene matches: 7. The CDR3 length is 15 residues. The CDR3 DNA is TGTGCTAGTGGGCCGGGGACAGGGGATGACTATGGCTACACCTTC. This translates into CASGPGTGDDYGYTF.

The J gene is TRBJ1-2, the V gene TRBV7-2; D might be TRBD1 (6 bases). Trimming removed 1 base at V and 11 bases at J, with 20 bases between. The CDR3 totals 15 residues. The germline CDR1 and CDR2 sequences are SGHTA and FQGNSA. The CDR3 nucleotides are TGTGCCAGCAGCTTAGGTACAGGGTCCGCCCCGCGGTACACCTTC. Its protein is CASSLGTGSAPRYTF.

The chain combines TRBV11-2 with TRBJ1-1, with TRBD1 matching over 7 bases. V dropped 4 bases and J dropped 4; count of bases not matched to a gene: 6. This CDR3 region has 14 residues. Germline V CDR1 and CDR2: SGHAT, FQNNGV. CDR3 nucleotides: TGTGCCAGCAGCTCGTGGGCAGGGGGCACTGAAGCTTTCTTT. It yields the protein CASSSWAGGTEAFF. The complete variable domain, with remaining parts taken from reference TRBV11-2 and TRBJ1-1, reads EAGVAQSPRYKIIEKRQSVAFWCNPISGHATLYWYQQILGQGPKLLIQFQNNGVVDDSQLPKDRFSAERLKGVDSTLKIQPAKLEDSAVYLCASSSWAGGTEAFFGQGTRLTVV.